This TCR beta chain is drawn from a study of shared clonotypes between healthy human individuals. Sequenced by immunoSEQ multiplex PCR; TCRdb stores in-frame clones only, minus some. The sample consists of around 1.1 million clones, around 77% of them appearing once. CDR3 length: 14 residues. Germline assignment: CDR1 ENHRY and CDR2 SYGVKD. V was pared by 11 bases and J by 0 bases, with 15 bases between. The sequenced material came from memory CD4+ T cells from PBMCs. Subset reported: CD45RA-negative fraction. The sequence came from a man between 18 and 29 years old in good health. Some clones in this sample may be carry-over from other donors' samples. The chain joins TRBV10-3 to TRBJ2-3; no definite D call. CDR3 region: CASKTGASTDTQYF. In nucleotides, the CDR3 is TGTGCCTCAAAGACGGGTGCTAGCACAGATACGCAGTATTTT.